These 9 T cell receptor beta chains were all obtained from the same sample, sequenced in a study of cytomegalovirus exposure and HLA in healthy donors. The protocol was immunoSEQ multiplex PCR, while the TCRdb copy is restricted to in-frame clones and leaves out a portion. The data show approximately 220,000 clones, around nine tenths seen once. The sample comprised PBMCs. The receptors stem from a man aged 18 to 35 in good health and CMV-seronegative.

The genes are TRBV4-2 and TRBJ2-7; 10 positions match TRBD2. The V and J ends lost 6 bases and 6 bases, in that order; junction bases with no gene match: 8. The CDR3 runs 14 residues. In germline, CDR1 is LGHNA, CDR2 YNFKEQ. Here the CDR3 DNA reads TGTGCCAGCAGGAGGGGAGCGGGAGGGAGCGAGCAGTACTTC. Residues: CASRRGAGGSEQYF.

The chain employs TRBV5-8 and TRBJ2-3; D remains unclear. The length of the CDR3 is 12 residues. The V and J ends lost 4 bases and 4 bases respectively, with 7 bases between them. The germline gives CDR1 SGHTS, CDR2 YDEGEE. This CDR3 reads CASSPRADTQYF. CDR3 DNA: TGTGCCAGCAGCCCCCGGGCAGATACGCAGTATTTT. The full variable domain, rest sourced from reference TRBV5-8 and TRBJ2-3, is EAGVTQSPTHLIKTRGQQATLRCSPISGHTSVYWYQQALGLGLQFLLWYDEGEERNRGNFPPRFSGRQFPNYSSELNVNALELEDSALYLCASSPRADTQYFGPGTRLTVL.

CDR3 DNA: TGTGCCAGCAGCCAGGGGCTGAACACTGAAGCTTTCTTT. Protein: CASSQGLNTEAFF. V and J are TRBV5-4 and TRBJ1-1; a possible D gene is TRBD1 (6 bases). The CDR3 has 13 residues. Looked up from germline, CDR1 is SGHNT and CDR2 is YYREEE (reference sequence). Trimming shortened V by 4 bases and J by 0 bases, and 7 bases separated the two germline ends.

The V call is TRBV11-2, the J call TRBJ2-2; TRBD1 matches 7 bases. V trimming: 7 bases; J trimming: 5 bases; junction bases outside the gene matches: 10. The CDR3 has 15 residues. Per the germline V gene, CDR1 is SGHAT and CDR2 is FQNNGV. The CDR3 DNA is TGTGCCAGCAACCCAGGGGGTGTGGGAACCGGGGAGCTGTTTTTT. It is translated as CASNPGGVGTGELFF.

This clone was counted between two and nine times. This chain's CDR3 is CASAGWDRRLEAFF. For the CDR3, the DNA is TGTGCCAGCGCTGGGTGGGACAGACGCCTAGAAGCTTTCTTT. The V gene is TRBV6-1, the J gene TRBJ1-1; TRBD1 matches at 7 bases. Germline V gene lookup returns CDR1 MNHNS and CDR2 SASEGT. There are 14 residues in the CDR3. V was pared by 8 bases and J by 8 bases, with 14 bases of the junction left unmatched.

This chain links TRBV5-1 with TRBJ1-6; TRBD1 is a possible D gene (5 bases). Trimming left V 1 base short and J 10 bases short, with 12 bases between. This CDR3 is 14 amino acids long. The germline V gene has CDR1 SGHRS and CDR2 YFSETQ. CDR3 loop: CASSLLGRESPLHF. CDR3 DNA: TGCGCCAGCAGCTTGTTGGGGCGAGAGTCACCCCTCCACTTT.

The CDR3: CASSLATGVATQYF. In DNA form, the CDR3 reads TGTGCCAGCAGCTTAGCGACTGGAGTAGCGACCCAGTACTTC. V and J are TRBV7-9 and TRBJ2-5, with D unclear. Germline V gives CDR1 SEHNR, CDR2 FQNEAQ (reference sequence). CDR3 length equals 14 residues. V was cut by 0 bases and J by 7 bases, with 12 bases left in between. The full variable domain, its missing parts supplied by reference TRBV7-9 and TRBJ2-5, is DTGVSQNPRHKITKRGQNVTFRCDPISEHNRLYWYRQTLGQGPEFLTYFQNEAQLEKSRLLSDRFSAERPKGSFSTLEIQRTEQGDSAMYLCASSLATGVATQYFGPGTRLLVL.

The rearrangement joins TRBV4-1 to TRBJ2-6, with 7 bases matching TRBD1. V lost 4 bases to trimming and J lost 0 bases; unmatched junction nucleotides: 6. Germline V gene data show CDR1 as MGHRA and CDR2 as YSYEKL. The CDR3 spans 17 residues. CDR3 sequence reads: CASSPGQSRSGANVLTF. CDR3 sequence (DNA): TGCGCCAGCAGCCCGGGACAGTCCCGCTCTGGGGCCAACGTCCTGACTTTC.

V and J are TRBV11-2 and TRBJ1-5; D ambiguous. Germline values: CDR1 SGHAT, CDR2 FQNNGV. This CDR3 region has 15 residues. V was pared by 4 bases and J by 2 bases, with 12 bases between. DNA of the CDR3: TGTGCCAGCAGCTCCCCTCGCGTCGGCAATCAGCCCCAGCATTTT. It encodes CASSSPRVGNQPQHF.